This is a list of T cell receptor beta chains from one sample in a study of cytomegalovirus exposure and HLA in healthy donors. The method was immunoSEQ multiplex PCR; TCRdb's version includes in-frame clones alone and lacks a portion of them. The sample holds 150,000 to 200,000 clones, roughly nine tenths seen once. The sample taken for sequencing was PBMCs. Receptor source: a woman aged 18-29 years in good health and CMV-seropositive. The CDR3 runs from the conserved cysteine through the conserved F or W. D genes are given only for firm matches. A clone size is listed for some rows: how often the clone was seen (once, few, many), or a class if it is expanded.

CDR3 | DNA | size | D | J | V
CASSSLKRAGAQQSSYNEQFF | TGTGCCAGCTCTTCCCTTAAGCGAGCGGGAGCTCAGCAAAGCTCCTACAATGAGCAGTTCTTC | . | TRBD2 | TRBJ2-1 | TRBV18
CASSRERGFSGNTIYF | TGCGCCAGCAGTCGGGAACGGGGGTTCTCTGGAAACACCATATATTTT | . | . | TRBJ1-3 | TRBV5-1
CAWRFVWQGTEAFF | TGTGCCTGGAGGTTCGTTTGGCAGGGCACTGAAGCTTTCTTT | once | . | TRBJ1-1 | TRBV30
CSARGYNEQFF | TGCAGTGCTCGGGGGTACAATGAGCAGTTCTTC | . | . | TRBJ2-1 | TRBV20-1
CASTPRGIGTGEQFF | TGTGCCAGTACCCCACGGGGGATAGGGACGGGTGAGCAGTTCTTC | . | . | TRBJ2-1 | TRBV19
CAVPPSGTSSYNEQFF | TGTGCCGTCCCCCCTAGCGGGACGAGCTCCTACAATGAGCAGTTCTTC | . | TRBD2 | TRBJ2-1 | TRBV28
CASSVSSGSFYNEQFF | TGTGCCAGCAGCGTTTCTAGCGGGAGCTTCTACAATGAGCAGTTCTTC | . | TRBD2 | TRBJ2-1 | TRBV11-2
CASSLGGNGGNQPQHF | TGTGCCAGCAGCTTAGGAGGGAACGGGGGCAATCAGCCCCAGCATTTT | . | . | TRBJ1-5 | TRBV11-3
CASSQDSAATDTQYF | TGCGCCAGCAGCCAAGATTCCGCGGCCACAGATACGCAGTATTTT | . | . | TRBJ2-3 | TRBV4-3
CASSLAGTGGNIQYF | TGTGCCAGCAGCTTAGCCGGGACAGGGGGAAACATTCAGTACTTC | . | TRBD1 | TRBJ2-4 | TRBV7-9
CASTISGEQFF | TGTGCCAGCACCATTAGCGGTGAGCAGTTCTTC | . | . | TRBJ2-1 | TRBV7-9
CASRFGDSGYNEQFF | TGTGCCAGTAGATTCGGAGATTCTGGCTACAATGAGCAGTTCTTC | . | . | TRBJ2-1 | TRBV19
CASSLAGGAGEKLFF | TGTGCCAGCAGCTTGGCTGGGGGGGCAGGGGAAAAACTGTTTTTT | . | . | TRBJ1-4 | TRBV5-4
CASSPGLVGDTQYF | TGTGCCAGCAGCCCAGGACTAGTAGGGGATACGCAGTATTTT | . | TRBD2 | TRBJ2-3 | TRBV11-3
CASSDEFTGLQPQHF | TGTGCCAGCAGCGACGAATTTACGGGTCTTCAGCCCCAGCATTTT | . | . | TRBJ1-5 | TRBV2
CASSTGLAGNTGELFF | TGCGCCAGCAGCACGGGACTAGCGGGGAACACCGGGGAGCTGTTTTTT | . | TRBD2 | TRBJ2-2 | TRBV5-1
CASSEEGAADTQYF | TGTGCCAGCAGTGAAGAGGGCGCGGCAGATACGCAGTATTTT | . | . | TRBJ2-3 | TRBV6-4
CASSKNPGSGANVLTF | TGTGCCAGTAGTAAAAATCCGGGCTCTGGGGCCAACGTCCTGACTTTC | few | . | TRBJ2-6 | TRBV19
CASSSDSGSYNEQFF | TGTGCCAGCAGTTCCGACTCCGGCTCCTACAATGAGCAGTTCTTC | . | . | TRBJ2-1 | TRBV7-9
CSVASGEQFF | TGCAGCGTCGCTAGCGGGGAGCAGTTCTTC | once | TRBD2 | TRBJ2-1 | TRBV29-1
CASSLTVFLSEQFF | TGCGCCAGCAGCCTCACGGTTTTTCTTAGTGAGCAGTTCTTC | . | . | TRBJ2-1 | TRBV5-1
CASSRTGVSGNTIYF | TGTGCCAGCAGTCGGACGGGGGTCTCTGGAAACACCATATATTTT | . | . | TRBJ1-3 | TRBV6-5
CASSLRPRGDTQYF | TGCGCCAGCAGCTTAAGGCCGCGAGGAGATACGCAGTATTTT | . | . | TRBJ2-3 | TRBV5-1
CASSLPGTGFEQYF | TGTGCCAGCAGCCTACCCGGGACAGGGTTCGAGCAGTACTTC | . | TRBD1 | TRBJ2-7 | TRBV7-9
CASSQEWAGAVEQFF | TGCGCCAGCAGCCAAGAATGGGCAGGGGCGGTTGAGCAGTTCTTC | . | . | TRBJ2-1 | TRBV4-3
CASSASGSSYNEQFF | TGTGCCAGTAGTGCAAGCGGGAGCTCCTACAATGAGCAGTTCTTC | . | TRBD2 | TRBJ2-1 | TRBV19
CASSSGQGSSYEQYF | TGTGCCAGCTCATCGGGACAGGGAAGCTCCTACGAGCAGTACTTC | . | TRBD1 | TRBJ2-7 | TRBV18
CASSVGDRSRNEQYF | TGTGCCAGCAGCGTAGGGGACAGGTCAAGGAACGAGCAGTACTTC | . | TRBD1 | TRBJ2-7 | TRBV9
CASSFPGVSYEQYF | TGTGCCAGCAGCTTCCCGGGAGTCTCCTACGAGCAGTACTTC | . | . | TRBJ2-7 | TRBV7-9
CASSLGSPGQGIHEQYF | TGTGCCAGCAGCTTAGGAAGCCCGGGACAGGGAATCCACGAGCAGTACTTC | . | TRBD1 | TRBJ2-7 | TRBV7-2
CATSSGISTDTQYF | TGTGCCACCAGCAGCGGGATAAGCACAGATACGCAGTATTTT | . | . | TRBJ2-3 | TRBV15
CASSQKETQYF | TGTGCCAGCAGCCAGAAAGAGACCCAGTACTTC | . | . | TRBJ2-5 | TRBV27
CASSVLPSGDTQYF | TGTGCCAGCAGCGTCCTCCCTAGCGGGGATACGCAGTATTTT | . | TRBD2 | TRBJ2-3 | TRBV9
CASSQSRGGPKYF | TGCGCCAGCAGCCAATCCAGGGGCGGCCCAAAGTACTTC | . | . | TRBJ2-5 | TRBV4-1
CANLGRGYGYTF | TGTGCCAACCTGGGCAGGGGGTATGGCTACACCTTC | . | TRBD1 | TRBJ1-2 | TRBV28
CASSSQRDSGEQYF | TGTGCCAGCAGCTCCCAGCGGGATTCGGGCGAGCAGTACTTC | . | TRBD2 | TRBJ2-7 | TRBV7-8
CASSVSDAHNEQFF | TGTGCCAGCAGTGTAAGCGACGCACACAATGAGCAGTTCTTC | . | . | TRBJ2-1 | TRBV6-1
CAWSRRRDSPYGYTF | TGTGCCTGGAGTCGGCGAAGGGACAGTCCTTATGGCTACACCTTC | . | TRBD1 | TRBJ1-2 | TRBV30
CASSSWGGQTYEQYF | TGTGCCAGCAGCTCCTGGGGGGGGCAGACCTACGAGCAGTACTTC | . | . | TRBJ2-7 | TRBV5-4
CASSPGQGANNEQFF | TGTGCCAGTAGTCCGGGACAGGGGGCAAACAATGAGCAGTTCTTC | . | TRBD1 | TRBJ2-1 | TRBV19
CASSAGGAVYTF | TGTGCCAGCAGCGCAGGGGGCGCGGTATACACCTTC | . | TRBD1 | TRBJ1-2 | TRBV7-8
CASSSEETQYF | TGTGCCAGCAGTTCCGAAGAGACCCAGTACTTC | . | . | TRBJ2-5 | TRBV27
CASFSTSGSRNEQFF | TGTGCCAGCTTCTCGACTAGCGGGAGTCGGAATGAGCAGTTCTTC | . | TRBD2 | TRBJ2-1 | TRBV2
CSLNEQFF | TGCAGCCTGAATGAGCAGTTCTTC | . | . | TRBJ2-1 | TRBV20-1
CASSPGTDYQPQHF | TGCGCCAGCAGCCCCGGGACAGATTATCAGCCCCAGCATTTT | . | TRBD1 | TRBJ1-5 | TRBV5-1
CASSLASGGTYEQYF | TGCGCCAGCAGCTTGGCGTCCGGAGGGACCTACGAGCAGTACTTC | . | . | TRBJ2-7 | TRBV5-1
CAWSTGAYEQYF | TGTGCCTGGAGTACAGGGGCCTACGAGCAGTACTTC | . | TRBD1 | TRBJ2-7 | TRBV30
CASSSGLAGRYEQYF | TGTGCCAGCAGCTCCGGACTAGCGGGAAGGTACGAGCAGTACTTC | . | TRBD2 | TRBJ2-7 | TRBV7-9
CASSLGMGPSGNTIYF | TGTGCCAGCAGCTTAGGAATGGGGCCCTCTGGAAACACCATATATTTT | once | . | TRBJ1-3 | TRBV7-3
CASSDSSDTGELFF | TGTGCCAGCAGTGACTCTTCAGACACCGGGGAGCTGTTTTTT | . | . | TRBJ2-2 | TRBV6-4
CASSGDRGFSYNEQFF | TGTGCCAGCAGCGGGGACAGGGGGTTTTCCTACAATGAGCAGTTCTTC | . | TRBD1 | TRBJ2-1 | TRBV7-8